This T cell receptor (beta chain) was retrieved from a study of CD8 T cells in ankylosing spondylitis. Overall study results and limits: In ankylosing spondylitis patients, matched synovial fluid reportedly showed significant enrichment of disease-linked clones. For ankylosing spondylitis blood, a TCR beta motif of 7 or 8 highly homologous variants appeared characteristic.

In its sample, this clonotype was seen a few times. Its antigen remains unknown. The germline V and J ends were trimmed by 5 bases and 3 bases, with 14 bases remaining between them. Germline assignment: CDR1 SGHVS and CDR2 FQNEAQ. The CDR3 has 15 residues. TCRdb reprocessed the 5' RACE reads via MiXCR and lists one record per CDR3 protein. Of around 490,000 distinct CDR3 sequences in the sample, 5.3% were seen once. The chain carries TRBV7-8 and TRBJ1-5, with D perhaps TRBD1 (6 bases). The sequencing input was blood, either unsorted or a sorted T cell fraction (not recorded which). The source of this sequence is a male donor with ankylosing spondylitis. CDR3 coding DNA: TGTGCCAGCAGCCAAAACGACAGGAACAATCAGCCCCAGCATTTT. It yields the protein CASSQNDRNNQPQHF.